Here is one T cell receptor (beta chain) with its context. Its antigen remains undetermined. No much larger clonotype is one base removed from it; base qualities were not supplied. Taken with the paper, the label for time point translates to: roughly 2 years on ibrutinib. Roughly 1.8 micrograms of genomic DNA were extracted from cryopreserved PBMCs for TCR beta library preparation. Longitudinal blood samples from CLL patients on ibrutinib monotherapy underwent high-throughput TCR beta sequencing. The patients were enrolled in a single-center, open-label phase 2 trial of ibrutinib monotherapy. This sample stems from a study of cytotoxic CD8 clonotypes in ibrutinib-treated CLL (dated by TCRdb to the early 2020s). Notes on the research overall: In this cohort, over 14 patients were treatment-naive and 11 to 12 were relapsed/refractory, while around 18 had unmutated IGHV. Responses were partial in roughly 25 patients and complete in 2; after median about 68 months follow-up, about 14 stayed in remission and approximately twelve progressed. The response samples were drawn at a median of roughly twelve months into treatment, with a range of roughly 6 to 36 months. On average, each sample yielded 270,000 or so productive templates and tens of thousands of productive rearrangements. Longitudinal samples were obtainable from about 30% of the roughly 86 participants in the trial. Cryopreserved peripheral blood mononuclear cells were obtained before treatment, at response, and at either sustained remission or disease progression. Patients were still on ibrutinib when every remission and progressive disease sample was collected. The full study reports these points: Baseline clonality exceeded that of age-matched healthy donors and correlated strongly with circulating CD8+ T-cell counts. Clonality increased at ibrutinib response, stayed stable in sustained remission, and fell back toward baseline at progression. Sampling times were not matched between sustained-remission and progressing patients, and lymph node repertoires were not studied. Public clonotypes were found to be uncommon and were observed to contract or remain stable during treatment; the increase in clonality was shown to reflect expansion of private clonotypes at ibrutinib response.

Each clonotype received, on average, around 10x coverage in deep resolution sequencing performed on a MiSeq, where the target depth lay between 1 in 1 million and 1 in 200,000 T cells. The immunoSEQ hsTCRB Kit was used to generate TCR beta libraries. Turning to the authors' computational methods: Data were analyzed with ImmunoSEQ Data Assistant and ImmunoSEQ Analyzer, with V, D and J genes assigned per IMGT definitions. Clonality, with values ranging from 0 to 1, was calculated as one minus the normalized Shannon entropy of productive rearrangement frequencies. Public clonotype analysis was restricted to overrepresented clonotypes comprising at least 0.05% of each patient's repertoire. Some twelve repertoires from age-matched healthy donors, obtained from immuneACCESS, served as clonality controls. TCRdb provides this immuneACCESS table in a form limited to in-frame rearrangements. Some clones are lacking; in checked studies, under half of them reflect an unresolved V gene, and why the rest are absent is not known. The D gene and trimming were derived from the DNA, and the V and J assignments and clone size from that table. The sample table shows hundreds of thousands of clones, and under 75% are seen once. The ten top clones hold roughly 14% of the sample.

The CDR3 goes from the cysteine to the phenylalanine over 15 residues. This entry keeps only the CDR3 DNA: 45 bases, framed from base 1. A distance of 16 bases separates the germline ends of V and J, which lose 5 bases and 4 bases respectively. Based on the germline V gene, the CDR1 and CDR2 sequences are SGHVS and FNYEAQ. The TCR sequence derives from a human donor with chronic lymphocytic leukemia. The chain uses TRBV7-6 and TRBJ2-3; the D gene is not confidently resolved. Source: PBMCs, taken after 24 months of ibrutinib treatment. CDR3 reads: CASSPPPGVADTQYF. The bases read TGTGCCAGCAGCCCCCCCCCGGGTGTCGCAGATACGCAGTATTTT.